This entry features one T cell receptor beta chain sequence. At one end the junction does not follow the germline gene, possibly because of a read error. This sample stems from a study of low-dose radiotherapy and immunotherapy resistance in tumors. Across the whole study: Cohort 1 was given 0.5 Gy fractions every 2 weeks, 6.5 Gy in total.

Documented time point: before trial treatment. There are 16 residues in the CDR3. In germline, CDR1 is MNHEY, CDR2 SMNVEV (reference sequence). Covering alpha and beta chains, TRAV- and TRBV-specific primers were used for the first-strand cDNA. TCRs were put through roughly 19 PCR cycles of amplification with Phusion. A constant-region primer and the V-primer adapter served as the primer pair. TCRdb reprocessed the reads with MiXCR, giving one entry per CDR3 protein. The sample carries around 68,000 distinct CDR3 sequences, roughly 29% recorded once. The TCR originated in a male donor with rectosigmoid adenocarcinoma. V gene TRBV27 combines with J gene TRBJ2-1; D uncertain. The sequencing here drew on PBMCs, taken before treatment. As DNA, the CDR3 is TGTGCCAGTAGTTTATCGTCGGGTAGCTCCTACAATGAGCAGTTCTTC. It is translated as CASSLSSGSSYNEQFF.